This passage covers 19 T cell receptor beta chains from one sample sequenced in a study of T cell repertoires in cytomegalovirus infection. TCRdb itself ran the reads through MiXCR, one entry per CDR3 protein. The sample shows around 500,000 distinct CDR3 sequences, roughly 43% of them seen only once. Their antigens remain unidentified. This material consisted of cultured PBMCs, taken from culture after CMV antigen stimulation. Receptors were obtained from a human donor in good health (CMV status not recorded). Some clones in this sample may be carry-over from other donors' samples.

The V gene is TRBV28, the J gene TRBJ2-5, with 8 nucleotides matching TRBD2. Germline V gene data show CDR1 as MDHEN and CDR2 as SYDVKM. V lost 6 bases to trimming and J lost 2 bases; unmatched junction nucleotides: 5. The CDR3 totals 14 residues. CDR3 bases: TGTGCCAGCAGGTTAGCGGGGAGACAAGAGACCCAGTACTTC. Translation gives CASRLAGRQETQYF.

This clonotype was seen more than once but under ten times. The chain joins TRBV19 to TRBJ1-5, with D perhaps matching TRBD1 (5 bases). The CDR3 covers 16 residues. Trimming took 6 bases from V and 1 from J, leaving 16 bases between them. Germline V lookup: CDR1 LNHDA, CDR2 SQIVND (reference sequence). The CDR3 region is CASSWDPNRSNQPQHF. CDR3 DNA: TGTGCCAGTAGCTGGGACCCAAACAGAAGCAATCAGCCCCAGCATTTT.

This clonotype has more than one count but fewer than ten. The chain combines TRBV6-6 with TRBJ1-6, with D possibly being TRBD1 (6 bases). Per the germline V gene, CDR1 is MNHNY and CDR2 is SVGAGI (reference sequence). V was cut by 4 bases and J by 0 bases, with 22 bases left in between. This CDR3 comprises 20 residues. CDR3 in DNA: TGTGCCAGCAGTTCCCCCAACGTCACAGGGACGAGCTCCTATAATTCACCCCTCCACTTT. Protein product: CASSSPNVTGTSSYNSPLHF.

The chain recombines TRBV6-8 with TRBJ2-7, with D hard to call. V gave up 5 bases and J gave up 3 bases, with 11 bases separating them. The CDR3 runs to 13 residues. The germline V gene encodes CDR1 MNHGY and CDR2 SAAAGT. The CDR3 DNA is TGTGCCAGCAGTAAAACGAGCCTCTACGAGCAGTACTTC. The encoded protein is CASSKTSLYEQYF.

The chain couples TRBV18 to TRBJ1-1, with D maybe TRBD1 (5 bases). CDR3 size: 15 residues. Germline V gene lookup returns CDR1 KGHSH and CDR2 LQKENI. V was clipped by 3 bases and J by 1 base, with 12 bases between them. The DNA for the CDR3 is TGTGCCAGCTCACCTTTTCAAGGGGCGAACACTGAAGCTTTCTTT. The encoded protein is CASSPFQGANTEAFF.

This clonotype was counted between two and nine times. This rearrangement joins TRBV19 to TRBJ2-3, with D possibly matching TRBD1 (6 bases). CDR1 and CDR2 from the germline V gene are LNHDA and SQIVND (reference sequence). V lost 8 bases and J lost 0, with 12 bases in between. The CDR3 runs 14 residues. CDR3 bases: TGTGCCAGTCACGACAGGACTAGCACAGATACGCAGTATTTT. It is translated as CASHDRTSTDTQYF.

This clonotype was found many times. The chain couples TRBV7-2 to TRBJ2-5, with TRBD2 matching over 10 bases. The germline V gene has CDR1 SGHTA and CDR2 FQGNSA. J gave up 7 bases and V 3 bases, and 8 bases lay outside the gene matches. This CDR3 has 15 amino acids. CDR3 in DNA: TGTGCCAGCAGCTTTAGAAGCGGGGGGGGAGGGACCCAGTACTTC. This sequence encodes CASSFRSGGGGTQYF.

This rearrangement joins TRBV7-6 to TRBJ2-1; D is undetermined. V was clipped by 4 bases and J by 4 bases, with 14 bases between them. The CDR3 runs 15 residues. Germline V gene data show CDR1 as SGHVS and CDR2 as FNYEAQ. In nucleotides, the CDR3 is TGTGCCAGCAGCTCCCCCGGGTCAGATTACAATGAGCAGTTCTTC. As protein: CASSSPGSDYNEQFF.

CDR3 sequence reads: CASSQDHSPGAGELFF. The CDR3, as DNA: TGCGCCAGCAGCCAAGATCATAGCCCGGGCGCCGGGGAGCTGTTTTTT. This sequence joins TRBV4-1 and TRBJ2-2; D remains ambiguous. Looked up from germline, CDR1 is MGHRA and CDR2 is YSYEKL. V dropped 0 bases and J dropped 6 bases, with 14 bases sitting between them. The CDR3 has 16 residues.

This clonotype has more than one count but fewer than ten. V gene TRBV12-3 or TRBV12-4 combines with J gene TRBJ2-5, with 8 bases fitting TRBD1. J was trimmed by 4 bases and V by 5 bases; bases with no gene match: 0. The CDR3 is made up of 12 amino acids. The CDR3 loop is CASSDRGETQYF. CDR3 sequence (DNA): TGTGCCAGCAGTGACAGGGGAGAGACCCAGTACTTC.

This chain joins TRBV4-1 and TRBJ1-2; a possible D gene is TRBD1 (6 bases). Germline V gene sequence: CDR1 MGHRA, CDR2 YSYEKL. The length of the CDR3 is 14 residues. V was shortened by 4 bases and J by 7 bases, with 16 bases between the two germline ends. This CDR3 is CASSPGNREGGYTF. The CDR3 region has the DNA TGCGCCAGCAGCCCCGGGAACAGGGAGGGTGGCTACACCTTC.

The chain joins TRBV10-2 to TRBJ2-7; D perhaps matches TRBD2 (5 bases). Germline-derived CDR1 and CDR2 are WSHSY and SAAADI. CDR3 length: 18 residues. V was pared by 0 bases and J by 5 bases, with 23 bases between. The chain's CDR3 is CASSESISLSGKNHEQYF. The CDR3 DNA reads TGCGCCAGCAGTGAGTCGATTAGCTTGTCGGGGAAGAACCACGAGCAGTACTTC.

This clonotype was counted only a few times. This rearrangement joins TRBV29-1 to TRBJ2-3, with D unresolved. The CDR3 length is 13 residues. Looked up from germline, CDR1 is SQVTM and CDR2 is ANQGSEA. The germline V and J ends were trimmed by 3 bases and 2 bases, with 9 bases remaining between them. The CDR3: CSVESGITDTQYF. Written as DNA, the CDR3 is TGCAGCGTTGAGTCAGGCATCACAGATACGCAGTATTTT.

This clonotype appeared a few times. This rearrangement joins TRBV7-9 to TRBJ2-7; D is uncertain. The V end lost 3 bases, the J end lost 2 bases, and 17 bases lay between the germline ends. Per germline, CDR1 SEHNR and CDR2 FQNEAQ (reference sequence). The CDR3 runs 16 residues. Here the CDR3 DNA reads TGTGCCAGCAGCTTTTCCAGCCAATCTTCAGCCTACGAGCAGTACTTC. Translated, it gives CASSFSSQSSAYEQYF.

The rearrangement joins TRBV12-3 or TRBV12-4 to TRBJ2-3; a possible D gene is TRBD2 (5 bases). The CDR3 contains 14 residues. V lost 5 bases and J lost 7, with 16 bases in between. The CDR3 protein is CASSLSPAAHTQYF. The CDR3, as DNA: TGTGCCAGCAGTCTATCTCCAGCGGCGCATACGCAGTATTTT.

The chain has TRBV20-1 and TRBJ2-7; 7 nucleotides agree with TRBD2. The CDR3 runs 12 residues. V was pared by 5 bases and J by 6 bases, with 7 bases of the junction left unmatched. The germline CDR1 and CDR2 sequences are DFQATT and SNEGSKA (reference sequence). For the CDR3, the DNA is TGCAGTGCTTCCGGGGGGTCCGCCGAGCAGTACTTC. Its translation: CSASGGSAEQYF.

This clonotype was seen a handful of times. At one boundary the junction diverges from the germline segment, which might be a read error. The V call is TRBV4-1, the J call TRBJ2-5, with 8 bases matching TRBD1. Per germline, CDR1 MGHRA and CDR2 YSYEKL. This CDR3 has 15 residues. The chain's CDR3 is CASSPGTGIQETQYF. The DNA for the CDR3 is TGTGCCAGCAGCCCAGGGACAGGCATCCAAGAGACCCAGTACTTC.

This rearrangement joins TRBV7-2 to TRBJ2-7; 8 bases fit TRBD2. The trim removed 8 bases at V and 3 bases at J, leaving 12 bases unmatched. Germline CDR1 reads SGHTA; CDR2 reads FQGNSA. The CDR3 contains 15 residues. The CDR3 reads CASSYTASGFYEQYF. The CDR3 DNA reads TGTGCCAGCTCTTATACGGCTAGCGGGTTCTACGAGCAGTACTTC.

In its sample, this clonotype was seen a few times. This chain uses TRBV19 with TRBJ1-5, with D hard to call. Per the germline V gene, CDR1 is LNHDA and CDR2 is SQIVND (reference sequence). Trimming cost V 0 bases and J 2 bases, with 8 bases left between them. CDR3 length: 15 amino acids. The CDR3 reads CASSIDGLGNQPQHF. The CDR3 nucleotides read TGTGCCAGTAGTATAGATGGTCTGGGCAATCAGCCCCAGCATTTT.